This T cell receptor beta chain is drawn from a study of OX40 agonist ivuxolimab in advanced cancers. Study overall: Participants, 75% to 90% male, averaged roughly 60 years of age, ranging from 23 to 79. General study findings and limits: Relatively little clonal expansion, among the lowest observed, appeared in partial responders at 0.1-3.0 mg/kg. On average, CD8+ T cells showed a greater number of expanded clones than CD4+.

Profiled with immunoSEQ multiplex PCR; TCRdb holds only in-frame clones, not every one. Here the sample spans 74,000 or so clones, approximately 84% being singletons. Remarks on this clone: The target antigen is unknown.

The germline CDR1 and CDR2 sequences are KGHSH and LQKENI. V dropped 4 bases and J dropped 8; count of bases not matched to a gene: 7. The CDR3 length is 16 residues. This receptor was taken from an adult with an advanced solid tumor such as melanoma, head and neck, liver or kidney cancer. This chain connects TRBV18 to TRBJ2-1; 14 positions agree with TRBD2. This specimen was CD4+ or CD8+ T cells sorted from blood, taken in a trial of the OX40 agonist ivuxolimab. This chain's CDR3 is CASSRGTSGSPDEQFF. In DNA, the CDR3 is TGTGCCAGCTCACGCGGGACTAGCGGGAGTCCGGATGAGCAGTTCTTC.